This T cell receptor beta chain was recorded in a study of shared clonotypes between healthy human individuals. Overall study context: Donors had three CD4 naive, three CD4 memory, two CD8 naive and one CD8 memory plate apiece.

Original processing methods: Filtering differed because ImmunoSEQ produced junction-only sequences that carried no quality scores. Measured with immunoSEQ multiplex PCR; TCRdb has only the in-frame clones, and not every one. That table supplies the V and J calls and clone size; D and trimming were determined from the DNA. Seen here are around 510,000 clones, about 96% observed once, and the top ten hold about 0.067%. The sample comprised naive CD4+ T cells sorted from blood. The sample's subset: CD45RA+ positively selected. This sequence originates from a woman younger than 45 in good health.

CDR3 residues: CASSRGDRGSYEQYF. The DNA for the CDR3 is TGTGCCAGCAGCCGAGGGGACAGGGGAAGTTACGAGCAGTACTTC. This rearrangement joins TRBV5-4 to TRBJ2-7; TRBD1 agrees at 10 bases. The CDR3 length is 15 residues. Trimming cost V 4 bases and J 4 bases; bases outside gene matches: 8. Germline CDR1 SGHNT, CDR2 YYREEE (reference sequence).